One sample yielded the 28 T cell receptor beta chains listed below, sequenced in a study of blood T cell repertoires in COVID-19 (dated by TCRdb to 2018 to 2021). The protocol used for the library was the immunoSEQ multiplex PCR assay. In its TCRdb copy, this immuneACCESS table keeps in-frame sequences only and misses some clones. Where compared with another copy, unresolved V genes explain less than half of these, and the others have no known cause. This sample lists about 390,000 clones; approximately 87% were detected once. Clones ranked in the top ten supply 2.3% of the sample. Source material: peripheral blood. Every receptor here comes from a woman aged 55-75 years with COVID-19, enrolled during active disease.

The CDR3 region has the DNA TGTGCCAGCAGCCCAAGGCGGGGTGGGACCGGGGAGCTGTTTTTT. Amino acids: CASSPRRGGTGELFF. The rearrangement joins TRBV27 to TRBJ2-2; possibly TRBD2 for D (6 bases). Looked up from germline, CDR1 is MNHEY and CDR2 is SMNVEV (reference sequence). CDR3 size: 15 residues. Deletions cut 6 bases from V and 5 bases from J, with 16 bases between.

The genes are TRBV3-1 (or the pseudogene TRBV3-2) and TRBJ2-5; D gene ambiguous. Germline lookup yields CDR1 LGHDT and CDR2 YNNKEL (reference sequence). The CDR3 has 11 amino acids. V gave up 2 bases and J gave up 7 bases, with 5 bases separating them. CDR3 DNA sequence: TGTGCCAGCAGCCAATTAGTGACCCAGTACTTC. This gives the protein CASSQLVTQYF.

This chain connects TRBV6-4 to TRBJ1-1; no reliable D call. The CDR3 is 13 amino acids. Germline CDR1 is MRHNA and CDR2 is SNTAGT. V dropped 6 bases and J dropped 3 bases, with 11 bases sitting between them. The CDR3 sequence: CASSENPDTEAFF. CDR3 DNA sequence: TGTGCCAGCAGCGAAAACCCAGACACTGAAGCTTTCTTT.

DNA of the CDR3: TGTGCCAGCAGCACCTCTCCGAGCGGAGCTTTCTTT. Translation gives CASSTSPSGAFF. This rearrangement joins TRBV6-5 to TRBJ1-1; D uncertain. The CDR3 is 12 amino acids. V shed 6 bases and J shed 10 bases, with 15 bases lying between them. CDR1 MNHEY and CDR2 SVGAGI come from the germline V gene.

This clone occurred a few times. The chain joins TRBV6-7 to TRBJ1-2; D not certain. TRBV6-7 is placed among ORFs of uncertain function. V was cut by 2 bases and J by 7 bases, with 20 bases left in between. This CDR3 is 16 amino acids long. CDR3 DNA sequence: TGTGCCAGCAGTTACCCGGGTAAGCGTCCGCCGAGTGGCTACACCTTC. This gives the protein CASSYPGKRPPSGYTF.

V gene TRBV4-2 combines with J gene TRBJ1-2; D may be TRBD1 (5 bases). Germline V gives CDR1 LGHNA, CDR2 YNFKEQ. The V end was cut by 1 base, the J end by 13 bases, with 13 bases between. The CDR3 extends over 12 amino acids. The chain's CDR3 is CASSQGGPGGTF. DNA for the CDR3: TGTGCCAGCAGCCAAGGGGGACCGGGGGGCACCTTC.

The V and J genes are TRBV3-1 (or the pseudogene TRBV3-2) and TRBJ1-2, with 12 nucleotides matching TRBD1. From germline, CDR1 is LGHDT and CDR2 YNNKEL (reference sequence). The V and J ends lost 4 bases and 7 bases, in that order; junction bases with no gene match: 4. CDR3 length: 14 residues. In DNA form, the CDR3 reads TGTGCCAGCAGCCCGGGACAGGGGGCGGTTGGCTACACCTTC. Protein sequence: CASSPGQGAVGYTF.

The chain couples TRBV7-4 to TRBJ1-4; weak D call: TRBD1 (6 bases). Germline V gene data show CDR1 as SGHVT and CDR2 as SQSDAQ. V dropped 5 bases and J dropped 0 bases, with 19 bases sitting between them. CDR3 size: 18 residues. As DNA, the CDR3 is TGTGCCAGCAGCCGCTTGATAGAATACAGGGCAACTAATGAAAAACTGTTTTTT. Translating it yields CASSRLIEYRATNEKLFF.

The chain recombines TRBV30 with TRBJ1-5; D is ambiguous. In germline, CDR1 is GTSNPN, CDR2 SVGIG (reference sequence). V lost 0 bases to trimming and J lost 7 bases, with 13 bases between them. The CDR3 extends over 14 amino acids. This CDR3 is CAWSVLAGSQPQHF. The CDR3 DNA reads TGTGCCTGGAGTGTATTGGCAGGCTCCCAGCCCCAGCATTTT.

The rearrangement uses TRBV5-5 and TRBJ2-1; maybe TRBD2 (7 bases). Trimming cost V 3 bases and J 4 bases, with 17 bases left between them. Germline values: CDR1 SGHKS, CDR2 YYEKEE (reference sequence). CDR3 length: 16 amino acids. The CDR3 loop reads CASSSSRGGRYNEQFF. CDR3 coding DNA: TGTGCCAGCAGCTCCTCTAGGGGGGGCCGTTACAATGAGCAGTTCTTC.

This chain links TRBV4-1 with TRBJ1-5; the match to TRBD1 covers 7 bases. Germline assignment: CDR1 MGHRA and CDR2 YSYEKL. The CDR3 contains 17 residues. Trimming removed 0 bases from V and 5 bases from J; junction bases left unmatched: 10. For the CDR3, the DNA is TGCGCCAGCAGCCAAGATCTCAGACAGGGAGCGGATCAGCCCCAGCATTTT. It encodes CASSQDLRQGADQPQHF.

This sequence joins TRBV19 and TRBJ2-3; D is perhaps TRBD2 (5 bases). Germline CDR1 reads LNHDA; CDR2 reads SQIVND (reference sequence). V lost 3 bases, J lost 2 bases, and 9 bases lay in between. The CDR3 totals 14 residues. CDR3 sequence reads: CASSMRRATDTQYF. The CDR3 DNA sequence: TGTGCCAGTAGTATGAGGCGGGCCACAGATACGCAGTATTTT.

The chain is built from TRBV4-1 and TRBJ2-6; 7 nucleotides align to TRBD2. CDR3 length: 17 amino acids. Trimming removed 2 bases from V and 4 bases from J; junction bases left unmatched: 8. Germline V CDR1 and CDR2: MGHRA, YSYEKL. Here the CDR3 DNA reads TGCGCCAGCAGCCAATGGGCAGGGACTACAGGGGCCAACGTCCTGACTTTC. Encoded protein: CASSQWAGTTGANVLTF.

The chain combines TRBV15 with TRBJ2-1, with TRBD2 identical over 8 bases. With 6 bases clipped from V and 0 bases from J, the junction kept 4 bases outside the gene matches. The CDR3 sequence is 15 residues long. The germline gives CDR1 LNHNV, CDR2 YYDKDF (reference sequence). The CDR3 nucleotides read TGTGCCACCAGGCCTAGCGGGTCCTCCTACAATGAGCAGTTCTTC. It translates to CATRPSGSSYNEQFF.

The CDR3 loop reads CASSSPSSYNEQFF. For the CDR3, the DNA is TGTGCCAGCAGCTCGCCTTCTAGTTACAATGAGCAGTTCTTC. The chain recombines TRBV7-9 with TRBJ2-1, with no clear D. Germline V gene sequence: CDR1 SEHNR, CDR2 FQNEAQ (reference sequence). The CDR3 sequence is 14 residues long. The ends were cut back, 4 bases at V and 4 bases at J, with 11 bases in the middle.

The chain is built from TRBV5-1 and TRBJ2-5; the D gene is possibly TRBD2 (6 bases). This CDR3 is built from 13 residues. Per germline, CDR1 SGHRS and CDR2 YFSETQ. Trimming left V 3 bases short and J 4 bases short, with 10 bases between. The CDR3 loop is CASSYPGGETQYF. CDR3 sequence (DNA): TGCGCCAGCAGCTACCCCGGGGGAGAGACCCAGTACTTC.

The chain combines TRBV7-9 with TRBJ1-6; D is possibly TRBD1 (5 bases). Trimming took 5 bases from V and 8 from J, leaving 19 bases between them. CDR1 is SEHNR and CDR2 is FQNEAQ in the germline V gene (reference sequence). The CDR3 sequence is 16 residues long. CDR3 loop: CASSARIGQGHSPLHF. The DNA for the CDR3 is TGTGCCAGCAGCGCAAGGATAGGGCAGGGTCATTCACCCCTCCACTTT.

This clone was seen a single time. CDR3 amino acids: CASSGGAGNEQYF. CDR3 sequence (DNA): TGTGCCAGTTCGGGCGGGGCAGGGAACGAGCAGTACTTC. The chain joins TRBV18 to TRBJ2-7; a possible D gene is TRBD2 (6 bases). Germline V lookup: CDR1 KGHSH, CDR2 LQKENI. Trimming took 9 bases from V and 5 from J, leaving 17 bases between them. The length of the CDR3 is 13 residues.

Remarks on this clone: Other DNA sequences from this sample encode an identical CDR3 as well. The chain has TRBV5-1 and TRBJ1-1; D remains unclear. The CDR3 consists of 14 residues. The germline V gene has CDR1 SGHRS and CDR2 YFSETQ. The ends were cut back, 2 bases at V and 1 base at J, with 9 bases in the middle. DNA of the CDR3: TGCGCCAGCAGCTTATCTGGCGGGAACACTGAAGCTTTCTTT. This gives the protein CASSLSGGNTEAFF. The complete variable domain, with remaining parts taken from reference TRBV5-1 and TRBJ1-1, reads KAGVTQTPRYLIKTRGQQVTLSCSPISGHRSVSWYQQTPGQGLQFLFEYFSETQRNKGNFPGRFSGRQFSNSRSEMNVSTLELGDSALYLCASSLSGGNTEAFFGQGTRLTVV.

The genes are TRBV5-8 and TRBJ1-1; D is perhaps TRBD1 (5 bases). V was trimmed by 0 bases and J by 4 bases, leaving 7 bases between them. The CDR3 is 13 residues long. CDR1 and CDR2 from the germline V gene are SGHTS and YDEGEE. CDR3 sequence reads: CASSLAGFTEAFF. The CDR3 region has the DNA TGTGCCAGCAGCTTGGCAGGGTTCACTGAAGCTTTCTTT.

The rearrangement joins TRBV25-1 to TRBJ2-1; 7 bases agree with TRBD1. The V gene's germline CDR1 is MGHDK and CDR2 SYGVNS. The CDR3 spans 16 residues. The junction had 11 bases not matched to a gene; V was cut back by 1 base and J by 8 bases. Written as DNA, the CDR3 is TGTGCCAGCAGTGAATGGGGCACAGGGGTTGGTCATGAGCAGTTCTTC. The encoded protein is CASSEWGTGVGHEQFF.

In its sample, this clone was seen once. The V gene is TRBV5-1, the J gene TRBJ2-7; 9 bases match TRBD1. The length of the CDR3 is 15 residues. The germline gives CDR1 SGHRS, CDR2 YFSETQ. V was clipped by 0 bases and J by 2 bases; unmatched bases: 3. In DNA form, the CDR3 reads TGCGCCAGCAGCTTGGACGGACAGGGGCCCTACGAGCAGTACTTC. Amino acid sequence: CASSLDGQGPYEQYF.

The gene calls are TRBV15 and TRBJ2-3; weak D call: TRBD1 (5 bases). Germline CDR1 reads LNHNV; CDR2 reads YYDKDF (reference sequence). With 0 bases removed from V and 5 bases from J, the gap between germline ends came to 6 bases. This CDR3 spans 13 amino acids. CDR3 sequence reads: CATSRDQGDTQYF. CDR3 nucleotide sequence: TGTGCCACCAGCAGAGATCAGGGAGATACGCAGTATTTT.

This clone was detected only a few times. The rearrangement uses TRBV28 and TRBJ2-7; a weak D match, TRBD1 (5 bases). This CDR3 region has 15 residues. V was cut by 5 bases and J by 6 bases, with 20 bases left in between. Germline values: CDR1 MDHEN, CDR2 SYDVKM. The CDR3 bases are TGTGCCAGCAGTCTCCACGACAGATCTTCTGCCGAGCAGTACTTC. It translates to CASSLHDRSSAEQYF.

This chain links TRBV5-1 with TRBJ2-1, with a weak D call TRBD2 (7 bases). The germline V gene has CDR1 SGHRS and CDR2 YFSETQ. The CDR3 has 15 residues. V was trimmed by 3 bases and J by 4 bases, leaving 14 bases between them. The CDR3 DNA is TGCGCCAGCAGCTCGCGGGGGCCTTCTTACAATGAGCAGTTCTTC. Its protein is CASSSRGPSYNEQFF. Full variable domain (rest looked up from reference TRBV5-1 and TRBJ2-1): KAGVTQTPRYLIKTRGQQVTLSCSPISGHRSVSWYQQTPGQGLQFLFEYFSETQRNKGNFPGRFSGRQFSNSRSEMNVSTLELGDSALYLCASSSRGPSYNEQFFGPGTRLTVL.

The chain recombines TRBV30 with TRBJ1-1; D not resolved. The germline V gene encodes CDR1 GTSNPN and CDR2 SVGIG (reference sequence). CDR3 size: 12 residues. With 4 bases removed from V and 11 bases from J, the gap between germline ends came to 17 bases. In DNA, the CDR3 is TGTGCCTGGAATTCGGGTTACGAAGCGGCTTTCTTT. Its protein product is CAWNSGYEAAFF.

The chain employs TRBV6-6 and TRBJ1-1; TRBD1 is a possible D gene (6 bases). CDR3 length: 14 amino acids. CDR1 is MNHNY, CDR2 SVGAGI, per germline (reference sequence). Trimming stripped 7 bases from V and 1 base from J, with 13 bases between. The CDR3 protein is CASTFDRRNTEAFF. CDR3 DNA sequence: TGTGCCAGCACCTTTGACAGGAGGAACACTGAAGCTTTCTTT.

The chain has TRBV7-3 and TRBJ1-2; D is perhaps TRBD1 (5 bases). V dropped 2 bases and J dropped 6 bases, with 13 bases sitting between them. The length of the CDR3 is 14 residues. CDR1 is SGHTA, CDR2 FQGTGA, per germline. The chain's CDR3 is CASSLLGVRDGYTF. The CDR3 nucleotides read TGTGCCAGCAGCTTATTAGGGGTTCGCGATGGCTACACCTTC.